The 22 T cell receptor beta chains below were found in one sample sequenced in a study of CD8+ T cells in alopecia areata. Treatment defined: oral pan-JAK inhibitor, 5-10 mg twice daily. Extracted RNA was reverse transcribed into cDNA, the sequencing template. The protocol was immunoSEQ multiplex PCR, while the TCRdb copy is restricted to in-frame clones and leaves out a portion. This sample has 150,000 to 200,000 clones, with about half found just once. The source material was CD8+ T cells sorted from blood, sampled around week 52, from a patient treated with tofacitinib. Source of these receptors: a human donor with alopecia areata.

This clone occurred once. The DNA for the CDR3 is TGTGCCAGCACCCCACCGGGGGGCCGGGAGACCCAGTACTTC. This codes for CASTPPGGRETQYF. The V and J genes are TRBV6-6 and TRBJ2-5; D perhaps matches TRBD2 (7 bases). Germline V gene lookup returns CDR1 MNHNY and CDR2 SVGAGI (reference sequence). The V end lost 7 bases, the J end lost 5 bases, and 17 bases lay between the germline ends. CDR3 length: 14 amino acids.

In its sample, this clone was seen a few times. This chain connects TRBV29-1 to TRBJ2-7; 7 bases match TRBD1. The CDR3 spans 12 residues. CDR1 is SQVTM, CDR2 ANQGSEA, per germline. This chain's CDR3 is CSFRTGTYEQYF. In DNA, the CDR3 is TGCAGTTTTAGGACAGGAACCTACGAGCAGTACTTC.

The chain is built from TRBV9 and TRBJ2-1; the match to TRBD1 covers 10 bases. The germline V gene has CDR1 SGDLS and CDR2 YYNGEE. The J segment lost 5 bases and the V segment lost 3 bases, leaving 11 bases of the junction unmatched. The CDR3 has 17 amino acids. The CDR3 bases are TGTGCCAGCAGCGAGACACACGGGACAGGGGCGGACAATGAGCAGTTCTTC. Its translation is CASSETHGTGADNEQFF. The full variable domain, its missing parts supplied by reference TRBV9 and TRBJ2-1, is DSGVTQTPKHLITATGQRVTLRCSPRSGDLSVYWYQQSLDQGLQFLIQYYNGEERAKGNILERFSAQQFPDLHSELNLSSLELGDSALYFCASSETHGTGADNEQFFGPGTRLTVL.

The chain employs TRBV30 and TRBJ1-6, with 8 bases identical to TRBD1. The trim removed 3 bases at V and 6 bases at J, leaving 7 bases unmatched. The germline gives CDR1 GTSNPN, CDR2 SVGIG (reference sequence). The CDR3 contains 15 residues. CDR3 DNA sequence: TGTGCCTGGAGCCGAGGGACAGGAGCTAATTCACCCCTCCACTTT. The encoded protein is CAWSRGTGANSPLHF.

This clone appeared a few times. The chain couples TRBV2 to TRBJ2-5, with D maybe TRBD2 (6 bases). The V gene lost 4 bases and the J gene lost 2 bases, with 11 bases spanning the gap. The CDR3 loop spans 14 amino acids. Germline V CDR1 and CDR2: SNHLY, FYNNEI. The CDR3 DNA follows: TGTGCCAGCAGTGCCCAACGGGGGCAAGAGACCCAGTACTTC. Translating it yields CASSAQRGQETQYF.

This rearrangement joins TRBV2 to TRBJ2-5, with unresolved D. This CDR3 spans 18 amino acids. Trimming took 3 bases from V and 1 from J, leaving 21 bases between them. Germline assignment: CDR1 SNHLY and CDR2 FYNNEI. The CDR3 nucleotides read TGTGCCAGCAGTGATTCGCCCCAAGGGCTACCTATCCAAGAGACCCAGTACTTC. It is translated as CASSDSPQGLPIQETQYF. The full variable domain, with the rest looked up from reference TRBV2 and TRBJ2-5, is EPEVTQTPSHQVTQMGQEVILRCVPISNHLYFYWYRQILGQKVEFLVSFYNNEISEKSEIFDDQFSVERPDGSNFTLKIRSTKLEDSAMYFCASSDSPQGLPIQETQYFGPGTRLLVL.

The chain joins TRBV9 to TRBJ2-3, with 8 bases matching TRBD2. The CDR3 contains 15 residues. The V and J ends lost 5 bases and 4 bases, in that order; junction bases with no gene match: 9. Germline CDR1 and CDR2: SGDLS and YYNGEE. The CDR3 DNA reads as TGTGCCAGCAGAGCGGCAAAAGCGGGGGCAGATACGCAGTATTTT. Its protein is CASRAAKAGADTQYF.

This clone has just a few counts. The chain combines TRBV30 with TRBJ2-1; the match to TRBD2 covers 10 bases. Germline values: CDR1 GTSNPN, CDR2 SVGIG (reference sequence). Germline trimming cut 3 bases from V and 10 bases from J; bases unmatched to any gene: 6. The CDR3 has 13 amino acids. CDR3 sequence (DNA): TGTGCCTGGAGGCTAGCGGGGGCTCTGGAGCAGTTCTTC. Protein sequence: CAWRLAGALEQFF.

This clone was detected only a few times. V and J are TRBV4-1 and TRBJ1-1; D is uncertain. Germline lookup yields CDR1 MGHRA and CDR2 YSYEKL. The length of the CDR3 is 12 residues. Deletions cut 0 bases from V and 9 bases from J, with 8 bases between. CDR3 region: CASSQDTGKAFF. The DNA of the CDR3 is TGCGCCAGCAGCCAAGATACCGGGAAAGCTTTCTTT.

This clone occurred a few times. J is TRBJ2-5 and V is TRBV7-2, with D hard to call. V lost 1 base and J lost 5, with 5 bases in between. The CDR3 sequence is 12 residues long. Looked up from germline, CDR1 is SGHTA and CDR2 is FQGNSA. The CDR3 DNA reads TGTGCCAGCAGCTTAGGGTGGGAGACCCAGTACTTC. This codes for CASSLGWETQYF. Based on the CDR3 plus reference TRBV7-2 and TRBJ2-5, the full variable domain is GAGVSQSPSNKVTEKGKDVELRCDPISGHTALYWYRQSLGQGLEFLIYFQGNSAPDKSGLPSDRFSAERTGGSVSTLTIQRTQQEDSAVYLCASSLGWETQYFGPGTRLLVL.

V usage is TRBV5-6 and J usage is TRBJ2-7, with D perhaps matching TRBD2 (5 bases). V gave up 6 bases and J gave up 0 bases, with 10 bases separating them. Germline CDR1 and CDR2: SGHDT and YYEEEE. The CDR3 contains 13 residues. The CDR3 nucleotides read TGTGCCAGCATCCTCCGGGGCTCCTACGAGCAGTACTTC. Translated, it gives CASILRGSYEQYF.

The chain employs TRBV15 and TRBJ1-5; D is ambiguous. From germline, CDR1 is LNHNV and CDR2 YYDKDF (reference sequence). The CDR3 contains 12 residues. V shed 7 bases and J shed 2 bases, with 6 bases lying between them. The CDR3 DNA sequence: TGTGCCACCAAAACCGGCAATCAGCCCCAGCATTTT. Its translation: CATKTGNQPQHF.

Only a few counts were recorded for this clone. The V call is TRBV27, the J call TRBJ2-1; the D is unclear. This CDR3 comprises 14 residues. CDR1 is MNHEY and CDR2 is SMNVEV in the germline V gene (reference sequence). V lost 9 bases to trimming and J lost 0 bases, with 12 bases between them. CDR3 protein: CASGLASSYNEQFF. CDR3 bases: TGTGCCAGTGGGTTGGCTAGCTCCTACAATGAGCAGTTCTTC.

The chain employs TRBV4-2 and TRBJ1-2; weak D call: TRBD1 (5 bases). Germline assignment: CDR1 LGHNA and CDR2 YNFKEQ. Trimming left V 3 bases short and J 5 bases short, with 16 bases between. This CDR3 is built from 15 residues. CDR3 nucleotides: TGTGCCAGCAGCCAGGCCCCGGGGCCAAGGTATGGCTACACCTTC. It codes for CASSQAPGPRYGYTF.

The V and J genes are TRBV5-1 and TRBJ2-1, with TRBD1 matching over 11 bases. The CDR3 contains 18 residues. Trimming removed 0 bases from V and 6 bases from J; junction bases left unmatched: 11. Germline values: CDR1 SGHRS, CDR2 YFSETQ. CDR3 protein: CASSLAGTGGGLSNEQFF. The CDR3 region has the DNA TGCGCCAGCAGCTTGGCCGGGACAGGGGGAGGTTTAAGCAATGAGCAGTTCTTC.

This sequence joins TRBV30 and TRBJ1-2; weak D call: TRBD1 (6 bases). The CDR3 is 14 amino acids. The V gene lost 2 bases and the J gene lost 4 bases, with 14 bases spanning the gap. Per germline, CDR1 GTSNPN and CDR2 SVGIG (reference sequence). This CDR3 reads CAWSIGGGFYGYTF. The CDR3 nucleotides read TGTGCCTGGAGTATAGGGGGGGGCTTCTATGGCTACACCTTC. Based on the CDR3 plus reference TRBV30 and TRBJ1-2, the full variable domain is SQTIHQWPATLVQPVGSPLSLECTVEGTSNPNLYWYRQAAGRGLQLLFYSVGIGQISSEVPQNLSASRPQDRQFILSSKKLLLSDSGFYLCAWSIGGGFYGYTFGSGTRLTVV.

This clone has more than one count but fewer than ten. CDR3 in amino acids: CASSSTGLPLSNEQFF. The CDR3 bases are TGTGCCAGCAGCTCGACAGGGCTCCCTCTCTCCAATGAGCAGTTCTTC. The chain is built from TRBV7-3 and TRBJ2-1; TRBD1 agrees at 7 bases. After removal of 4 bases from V and 6 bases from J, the junction contained 12 bases not matched to a gene. This CDR3 contains 16 residues. Germline V gene sequence: CDR1 SGHTA, CDR2 FQGTGA. Using reference TRBV7-3 and TRBJ2-1 for the parts outside the CDR3, the full variable domain is GAGVSQTPSNKVTEKGKYVELRCDPISGHTALYWYRQSLGQGPEFLIYFQGTGAADDSGLPNDRFFAVRPEGSVSTLKIQRTERGDSAVYLCASSSTGLPLSNEQFFGPGTRLTVL.

The V call is TRBV7-9, the J call TRBJ2-7; tentative D call: TRBD2 (5 bases). V lost 5 bases and J lost 5, with 19 bases in between. Germline lookup yields CDR1 SEHNR and CDR2 FQNEAQ (reference sequence). CDR3 size: 15 residues. The CDR3, as DNA: TGTGCCAGCAGCCCCCTTGAAAGGGAGAACGACGAGCAGTACTTC. It yields the protein CASSPLERENDEQYF.

This clone appeared a few times. The chain is built from TRBV5-1 and TRBJ1-1, with unresolved D. This CDR3 comprises 13 residues. Germline V gives CDR1 SGHRS, CDR2 YFSETQ. V was shortened by 0 bases and J by 1 base, with 4 bases between the two germline ends. The CDR3 DNA sequence: TGCGCCAGCAGCTTGGAGCCGAACACTGAAGCTTTCTTT. As protein: CASSLEPNTEAFF.

This clone has a handful of counts. This CDR3 is also generated by other DNA sequences in the sample. The chain is built from TRBV7-9 and TRBJ2-7; D is undetermined. The V gene lost 1 base and the J gene lost 1 base, with 2 bases spanning the gap. The germline gives CDR1 SEHNR, CDR2 FQNEAQ (reference sequence). CDR3 size: 12 residues. The CDR3 coding sequence is TGTGCCAGCAGCTTAGTTTCCTACGAGCAGTACTTC. This encodes CASSLVSYEQYF.

There are a few counts of this clone. CDR3 in amino acids: CASSRQGLEQYF. DNA for the CDR3: TGTGCCAGCAGCCGTCAGGGGCTCGAGCAGTACTTC. This chain connects TRBV11-2 to TRBJ2-7; D may be TRBD1 (6 bases). V gave up 5 bases and J gave up 6 bases, with 11 bases separating them. Germline V lookup: CDR1 SGHAT, CDR2 FQNNGV. The CDR3 length is 12 residues.

This clone was counted only a few times. This rearrangement joins TRBV10-3 to TRBJ2-7, with 8 bases fitting TRBD2. V was pared by 0 bases and J by 6 bases, with 4 bases of the junction left unmatched. This CDR3 spans 14 amino acids. Looked up from germline, CDR1 is ENHRY and CDR2 is SYGVKD. As DNA, the CDR3 is TGTGCCATCAGTGAGTCGTTGACTAGCGTCGAGCAGTACTTC. It encodes CAISESLTSVEQYF.